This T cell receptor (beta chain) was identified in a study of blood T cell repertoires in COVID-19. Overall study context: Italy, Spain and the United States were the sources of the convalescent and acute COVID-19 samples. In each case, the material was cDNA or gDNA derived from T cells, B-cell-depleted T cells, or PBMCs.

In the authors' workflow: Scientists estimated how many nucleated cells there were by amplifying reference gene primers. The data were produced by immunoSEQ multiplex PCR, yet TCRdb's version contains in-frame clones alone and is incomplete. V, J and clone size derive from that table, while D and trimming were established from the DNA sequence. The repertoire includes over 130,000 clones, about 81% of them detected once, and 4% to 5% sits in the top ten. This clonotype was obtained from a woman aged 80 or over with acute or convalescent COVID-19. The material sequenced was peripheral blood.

The CDR3 sequence: CASSTPGGGVSSYEQYF. The DNA of the CDR3 is TGTGCCAGCAGTACACCCGGTGGGGGGGTGAGCTCCTACGAGCAGTACTTC. The chain joins TRBV28 to TRBJ2-7; 7 bases map to TRBD2. The CDR3 sequence is 17 residues long. The V gene's germline CDR1 is MDHEN and CDR2 SYDVKM. The V segment lost 5 bases and the J segment 0 bases; nucleotides outside the gene matches: 13. The full variable domain, with the rest looked up from reference TRBV28 and TRBJ2-7, is DVKVTQSSRYLVKRTGEKVFLECVQDMDHENMFWYRQDPGLGLRLIYFSYDVKMKEKGDIPEGYSVSREKKERFSLILESASTNQTSMYLCASSTPGGGVSSYEQYFGPGTRLTVT.